Listed below are T cell receptor beta chains from one sample, sequenced in a study of cytomegalovirus exposure and HLA in healthy donors. Data came from immunoSEQ multiplex PCR; TCRdb stores just in-frame clones and leaves some out. The sample has around 300,000 clones, 87% seen once. Material: PBMCs. These TCRs come from a woman aged 25 to 39 in good health and CMV-seropositive. Both conserved end residues are part of each CDR3. Each record gives: D gene, clone size, V gene, J gene, CDR3 protein, CDR3 DNA. D genes are given only for firm matches. Only part of the rows carry a size: once, few, many, or a class if the clone is expanded.

d_call: .; clone_size: .; v_call: TRBV15; j_call: TRBJ2-5; cdr3_aa: CATSRGDNRAGETQYF; cdr3_nt: TGTGCCACCAGCAGAGGAGATAACAGGGCTGGAGAGACCCAGTACTTC
d_call: .; clone_size: .; v_call: TRBV29-1; j_call: TRBJ2-7; cdr3_aa: CSARLDEQYF; cdr3_nt: TGCAGCGCCCGCCTGGACGAGCAGTACTTC
d_call: TRBD2; clone_size: .; v_call: TRBV6-1; j_call: TRBJ2-7; cdr3_aa: CASVVPGGLKEQYF; cdr3_nt: TGTGCCAGTGTTGTGCCGGGGGGACTAAAAGAGCAGTACTTC
d_call: .; clone_size: .; v_call: TRBV5-1; j_call: TRBJ1-2; cdr3_aa: CASSLADGTYGYTF; cdr3_nt: TGCGCCAGCAGCTTGGCGGACGGCACCTATGGCTACACCTTC
d_call: .; clone_size: .; v_call: TRBV30; j_call: TRBJ2-1; cdr3_aa: CAGVPPRSSYNEQFF; cdr3_nt: TGTGCCGGAGTCCCCCCCAGGAGCTCCTACAATGAGCAGTTCTTC
d_call: .; clone_size: once; v_call: TRBV6-5; j_call: TRBJ1-2; cdr3_aa: CASSEGGGYTF; cdr3_nt: TGTGCCAGTTCCGAGGGAGGTGGCTACACCTTC
d_call: .; clone_size: .; v_call: TRBV5-4; j_call: TRBJ1-1; cdr3_aa: CASSLGTFEAFF; cdr3_nt: TGTGCCAGCAGCCTTGGGACATTCGAAGCTTTCTTT
d_call: .; clone_size: .; v_call: TRBV27; j_call: TRBJ2-7; cdr3_aa: CASTTSYEQYF; cdr3_nt: TGTGCCAGCACTACCTCCTACGAGCAGTACTTC
d_call: .; clone_size: .; v_call: TRBV27; j_call: TRBJ2-7; cdr3_aa: CASSLGPAYEQYF; cdr3_nt: TGTGCCAGCAGTTTGGGGCCAGCCTACGAGCAGTACTTC
d_call: .; clone_size: .; v_call: TRBV7-2; j_call: TRBJ2-7; cdr3_aa: CASSLTGEQYF; cdr3_nt: TGTGCCAGCAGCTTAACCGGCGAGCAGTACTTC
d_call: .; clone_size: once; v_call: TRBV7-2; j_call: TRBJ2-7; cdr3_aa: CASSLTQGYEQYF; cdr3_nt: TGTGCCAGCAGCTTAACACAGGGTTACGAGCAGTACTTC
d_call: TRBD1; clone_size: .; v_call: TRBV5-8; j_call: TRBJ2-7; cdr3_aa: CASSLIETGGAYEQYF; cdr3_nt: TGTGCCAGCAGTTTGATTGAGACAGGGGGCGCCTACGAGCAGTACTTC
d_call: TRBD1; clone_size: .; v_call: TRBV14; j_call: TRBJ1-3; cdr3_aa: CASERTGSGNTIYF; cdr3_nt: TGTGCCAGCGAACGGACAGGATCAGGAAACACCATATATTTT
d_call: TRBD2; clone_size: .; v_call: TRBV27; j_call: TRBJ2-1; cdr3_aa: CASSPGYASLATSSFNEQFF; cdr3_nt: TGTGCCAGCAGTCCCGGATATGCGTCTCTTGCGACTAGCTCCTTCAATGAGCAGTTCTTC
d_call: TRBD1; clone_size: .; v_call: TRBV15; j_call: TRBJ2-3; cdr3_aa: CATSRLGTGATDTQYF; cdr3_nt: TGTGCCACCAGCAGACTCGGGACAGGCGCCACAGATACGCAGTATTTT
d_call: TRBD2; clone_size: .; v_call: TRBV13; j_call: TRBJ2-5; cdr3_aa: CASSLGTSVETQYF; cdr3_nt: TGTGCCAGCAGCTTAGGGACTAGCGTAGAGACCCAGTACTTC
d_call: TRBD1; clone_size: .; v_call: TRBV4-2; j_call: TRBJ1-1; cdr3_aa: CASSPGTAIRAFF; cdr3_nt: TGTGCCAGCTCCCCCGGGACAGCAATCAGGGCTTTCTTT
d_call: .; clone_size: .; v_call: TRBV11-2; j_call: TRBJ2-7; cdr3_aa: CASSSDRQSSYEQYF; cdr3_nt: TGTGCCAGCAGCTCCGACCGACAGAGCTCCTACGAGCAGTACTTC
d_call: .; clone_size: .; v_call: TRBV28; j_call: TRBJ1-2; cdr3_aa: CASSLDWGRSYGYTF; cdr3_nt: TGTGCCAGCAGTTTGGATTGGGGCCGAAGCTATGGCTACACCTTC
d_call: TRBD2; clone_size: .; v_call: TRBV10-3; j_call: TRBJ2-1; cdr3_aa: CAIRTSGGRDEQFF; cdr3_nt: TGTGCCATCAGGACTAGCGGGGGCAGGGATGAGCAGTTCTTC
d_call: .; clone_size: .; v_call: TRBV7-2; j_call: TRBJ2-3; cdr3_aa: CASSIPTGDTQYF; cdr3_nt: TGTGCCAGCAGCATCCCGACGGGGGATACGCAGTATTTT
d_call: .; clone_size: .; v_call: TRBV29-1; j_call: TRBJ1-1; cdr3_aa: CSVAGWNTEAFF; cdr3_nt: TGCAGCGTTGCTGGGTGGAACACTGAAGCTTTCTTT
d_call: .; clone_size: .; v_call: TRBV9; j_call: TRBJ2-1; cdr3_aa: CASSVVPEGVGGTYNEQFF; cdr3_nt: TGTGCCAGCAGCGTAGTACCAGAAGGGGTTGGCGGAACCTACAATGAGCAGTTCTTC
d_call: TRBD1; clone_size: .; v_call: TRBV6-5; j_call: TRBJ1-1; cdr3_aa: CASRPTGTGGPEAFF; cdr3_nt: TGTGCCAGCAGGCCCACCGGGACAGGGGGCCCTGAAGCTTTCTTT
d_call: .; clone_size: once; v_call: TRBV6-5; j_call: TRBJ1-5; cdr3_aa: CASGQGSNQPQHF; cdr3_nt: TGTGCCAGCGGTCAGGGTAGCAATCAGCCCCAGCATTTT
d_call: TRBD1; clone_size: .; v_call: TRBV13; j_call: TRBJ2-7; cdr3_aa: CASSGQGDEQYF; cdr3_nt: TGTGCCAGCAGCGGACAGGGGGATGAGCAGTACTTC
d_call: TRBD1; clone_size: .; v_call: TRBV7-9; j_call: TRBJ1-5; cdr3_aa: CASSSDRVSNQPQHF; cdr3_nt: TGTGCCAGCAGCTCGGACAGGGTTAGCAATCAGCCCCAGCATTTT
d_call: .; clone_size: .; v_call: TRBV7-2; j_call: TRBJ2-5; cdr3_aa: CASTLARETQYF; cdr3_nt: TGTGCCAGCACCTTGGCTCGAGAGACCCAGTACTTC
d_call: TRBD1; clone_size: .; v_call: TRBV6-6; j_call: TRBJ2-7; cdr3_aa: CASSYAAGGYEQYF; cdr3_nt: TGTGCCAGCAGTTACGCAGCAGGGGGATACGAGCAGTACTTC
d_call: TRBD2; clone_size: .; v_call: TRBV6-4; j_call: TRBJ2-3; cdr3_aa: CASRRRESTDTQYF; cdr3_nt: TGTGCCAGCAGGAGGCGGGAGAGCACAGATACGCAGTATTTT
d_call: .; clone_size: .; v_call: TRBV27; j_call: TRBJ1-6; cdr3_aa: CASSPAGTPLHF; cdr3_nt: TGTGCCAGCAGTCCAGCCGGGACCCCCCTCCACTTT
d_call: .; clone_size: .; v_call: TRBV27; j_call: TRBJ2-7; cdr3_aa: CASSPRVSSYEQYF; cdr3_nt: TGTGCCAGCAGTCCCCGAGTCAGCTCCTACGAGCAGTACTTC
d_call: .; clone_size: .; v_call: TRBV30; j_call: TRBJ1-5; cdr3_aa: CAWSVQSNQPQHF; cdr3_nt: TGTGCCTGGAGTGTACAGAGCAATCAGCCCCAGCATTTT
d_call: TRBD2; clone_size: .; v_call: TRBV7-8; j_call: TRBJ2-7; cdr3_aa: CASSLVAGGSYEQYF; cdr3_nt: TGTGCCAGCAGCTTAGTCGCGGGAGGTTCCTACGAGCAGTACTTC
d_call: TRBD1; clone_size: .; v_call: TRBV6-5; j_call: TRBJ2-5; cdr3_aa: CASSRDRGVGETQYF; cdr3_nt: TGTGCCAGCAGCCGGGACAGGGGAGTTGGAGAGACCCAGTACTTC
d_call: .; clone_size: once; v_call: TRBV29-1; j_call: TRBJ2-3; cdr3_aa: CSVEVSARTDTQYF; cdr3_nt: TGCAGCGTTGAAGTGTCGGCTAGGACAGATACGCAGTATTTT
d_call: TRBD1; clone_size: .; v_call: TRBV25-1; j_call: TRBJ1-4; cdr3_aa: CASSQTGDGRFEKLFF; cdr3_nt: TGTGCCAGCAGCCAAACAGGGGATGGGAGATTTGAAAAACTGTTTTTT
d_call: .; clone_size: .; v_call: TRBV6-5; j_call: TRBJ1-1; cdr3_aa: CASSYSGGNTEAFF; cdr3_nt: TGTGCCAGCAGTTACTCGGGAGGGAACACTGAAGCTTTCTTT
d_call: TRBD2; clone_size: .; v_call: TRBV27; j_call: TRBJ2-2; cdr3_aa: CASSLFSGSTPNTGELFF; cdr3_nt: TGTGCCAGCAGTTTGTTTAGCGGGAGCACGCCGAACACCGGGGAGCTGTTTTTT
d_call: .; clone_size: .; v_call: TRBV5-4; j_call: TRBJ2-7; cdr3_aa: CASSPQTRGNEQYF; cdr3_nt: TGTGCCAGCAGCCCCCAGACACGGGGTAACGAGCAGTACTTC
d_call: .; clone_size: once; v_call: TRBV15; j_call: TRBJ1-5; cdr3_aa: CATSSDSNQPQHF; cdr3_nt: TGTGCCACCAGTAGCGATAGCAATCAGCCCCAGCATTTT
d_call: TRBD1; clone_size: .; v_call: TRBV15; j_call: TRBJ1-5; cdr3_aa: CATSRAAPGQLNQPQHF; cdr3_nt: TGTGCCACCAGCAGGGCGGCCCCGGGACAGTTAAATCAGCCCCAGCATTTT
d_call: .; clone_size: .; v_call: TRBV10-3; j_call: TRBJ2-7; cdr3_aa: CAISEDWGEQYF; cdr3_nt: TGTGCCATCAGTGAAGACTGGGGCGAGCAGTACTTC
d_call: .; clone_size: once; v_call: TRBV4-2; j_call: TRBJ2-2; cdr3_aa: CASSQAQGGIGSGELFF; cdr3_nt: TGTGCCAGCAGCCAAGCCCAAGGCGGTATCGGCTCCGGGGAGCTGTTTTTT
d_call: .; clone_size: once; v_call: TRBV5-6; j_call: TRBJ1-5; cdr3_aa: CASSFGRSSNQPQHF; cdr3_nt: TGTGCCAGCAGCTTTGGCAGGAGCAGCAATCAGCCCCAGCATTTT
d_call: .; clone_size: .; v_call: TRBV2; j_call: TRBJ1-4; cdr3_aa: CASSEASGGLTNEKLFF; cdr3_nt: TGTGCCAGCAGTGAAGCAAGCGGGGGGCTTACTAATGAAAAACTGTTTTTT
d_call: .; clone_size: .; v_call: TRBV5-8; j_call: TRBJ2-7; cdr3_aa: CASSWDIFYEQYF; cdr3_nt: TGTGCCAGCAGCTGGGACATATTCTACGAGCAGTACTTC
d_call: TRBD1; clone_size: .; v_call: TRBV6-5; j_call: TRBJ1-2; cdr3_aa: CASSKGTGGGYTF; cdr3_nt: TGTGCCAGCAGTAAAGGGACAGGGGGTGGCTACACCTTC
d_call: .; clone_size: .; v_call: TRBV7-3; j_call: TRBJ2-1; cdr3_aa: CASSLVADNEQFF; cdr3_nt: TGTGCCAGCAGCTTGGTAGCGGACAATGAGCAGTTCTTC
d_call: .; clone_size: .; v_call: TRBV5-6; j_call: TRBJ1-2; cdr3_aa: CASSLVEGAIGYTF; cdr3_nt: TGTGCCAGCAGCTTGGTCGAAGGGGCCATCGGCTACACCTTC
d_call: .; clone_size: once; v_call: TRBV7-8; j_call: TRBJ1-1; cdr3_aa: CASSLAGFEAFF; cdr3_nt: TGTGCCAGCAGCTTAGCCGGGTTTGAAGCTTTCTTT
d_call: .; clone_size: .; v_call: TRBV7-6; j_call: TRBJ2-2; cdr3_aa: CASSLAIGVTRPGELFF; cdr3_nt: TGTGCCAGCAGCTTAGCTATAGGCGTCACACGACCGGGGGAGCTGTTTTTT
d_call: TRBD1; clone_size: few; v_call: TRBV19; j_call: TRBJ1-6; cdr3_aa: CASSIGDRGPPGGSPLHF; cdr3_nt: TGTGCCAGTAGTATCGGGGACAGGGGCCCTCCGGGGGGGTCACCCCTCCACTTT
d_call: TRBD2; clone_size: .; v_call: TRBV28; j_call: TRBJ2-3; cdr3_aa: CASSLYGGRVDTQYF; cdr3_nt: TGTGCCAGCAGTTTATATGGCGGGAGGGTAGATACGCAGTATTTT
d_call: .; clone_size: once; v_call: TRBV6-5; j_call: TRBJ1-2; cdr3_aa: CASSYGANYGYTF; cdr3_nt: TGTGCCAGCAGTTACGGGGCGAATTATGGCTACACCTTC